This T cell receptor (beta chain) was profiled in a study of blood T cell repertoires in COVID-19. Cohort 3 recovery required two negative PCRs, clearance, or symptom resolution. This clone was picked up a small number of times. This CDR3 is built from 14 residues. Trimming removed 10 bases at V and 8 bases at J, with 21 bases between. Assay used: immunoSEQ multiplex PCR; TCRdb lists only in-frame clones, some missing. The sample consists of about 220,000 clones, 65% to 85% of them appearing once. The chain employs TRBV23-1 and TRBJ1-5, with D possibly matching TRBD1 (5 bases). TRBV23-1 is labeled an ORF, and its function is uncertain. The sequencing sample was made of PBMCs or T cells enriched from blood (not recorded which). This receptor was taken from a woman aged 55-75 years who had recovered from COVID-19. The CDR3 region has the DNA TGCGCCATCGAGAGACGGGTTCTCAGGGAGCCCCAGCATTTT. Its protein product is CAIERRVLREPQHF.